This T cell receptor (beta chain) was captured by sequencing in a study of shared clonotypes between healthy human individuals. Study overall: The study used three CD4 naive, three CD4 memory, two CD8 naive and one CD8 memory plate per donor. Study-wide results and limits: Of the naive CD4 clonotypes, around 4.8% were shared across four donors.

A deep-level run was used for the assay. Clones were read by immunoSEQ multiplex PCR, and TCRdb kept only the in-frame ones, dropping some. In the table there are a few million clones, 93% of which are singletons. Naive CD45RA+ and memory CD45RA-negative subsets were split from CD4+ cells. As to this clone: As yet, its antigen is unknown.

The V end lost 0 bases, the J end lost 3 bases, and 18 bases lay between the germline ends. The CDR3 runs to 17 residues. Germline loops: CDR1 SGHNT, CDR2 YYREEE (reference sequence). The chain carries TRBV5-4 and TRBJ2-5; D may be TRBD2 (7 bases). Sequencing input: naive CD4+ T cells from PBMCs. Indicated subset: CD45RA+ positively selected. The receptor comes from a man aged 18 to 29 in good health. Some clones in this sample may be carry-over from other donors' samples. The DNA of the CDR3 is TGTGCCAGCAGCTTGGGGTCTCTAGGGGGGGCCAAAGAGACCCAGTACTTC. Its protein product is CASSLGSLGGAKETQYF.